This TCR beta chain was documented in a study of shared clonotypes between healthy human individuals. General study findings and limits: For naive CD4 cells, roughly 5% of clonotypes were shared across four donors.

Trimming took off 0 bases at V and 7 bases at J, with 15 bases between the two ends. The CDR3 runs to 15 residues. Germline V gene data show CDR1 as KGHSH and CDR2 as LQKENI. Using immunoSEQ multiplex PCR, the repertoire was profiled, and TCRdb retains in-frame clones only, with some absent. The table has about 1 million clones, approximately 68% seen once. Points on this clone: Its antigen remains unidentified.

This rearrangement joins TRBV18 to TRBJ1-2, with D uncertain. Specimen: memory CD4+ T cells sorted from blood. Subset specified: CD45RA-negative fraction. The TCR originated in a man aged 18-30 years in good health. DNA of the CDR3: TGTGCCAGCTCACCACCGGGGTATTCTTATCGTGGCTACACCTTC. This codes for CASSPPGYSYRGYTF.